This T cell receptor (beta chain) comes out of a study of CDR3 diversity in severe acne. Via MiXCR, TCRdb re-called the PCR reads, giving one row per CDR3 protein. The profile shows approximately 97,000 distinct CDR3 sequences, roughly half of them singletons. This CDR3 spans 16 amino acids. Trimming at V came to 2 bases and at J to 8 bases, leaving 11 bases not matched to a gene. CDR1 and CDR2 from the germline V gene are MNHEY and SVGAGI. There are a few counts of this clonotype. The specimen sequenced was blood. The V call is TRBV6-5, the J call TRBJ2-2; 7 bases fit TRBD2. This TCR came from a male donor with acne. CDR3 sequence: CASSYASGHGGGELFF. The CDR3 DNA reads TGTGCCAGCAGTTACGCTAGCGGTCATGGGGGGGGGGAGCTGTTTTTT.